Below, one TCR beta chain is given with its context. The table came from immunoSEQ multiplex PCR; TCRdb's copy has only in-frame clones and leaves some out. The sample consists of a few hundred thousand clones, approximately 92% of them appearing once. This sample was taken from a study of blood T cell repertoires in COVID-19. V shed 1 base and J shed 4 bases, with 13 bases lying between them. The CDR3 consists of 15 residues. Germline CDR1 SGHDN, CDR2 FVKESK. This chain joins TRBV14 and TRBJ1-2; the D is unclear. The TCR comes from a woman aged 18 to 35 in a cohort exposed to, infected with or recovered from COVID-19 (not recorded which). The sequenced material came from PBMCs or T cells enriched from blood (not recorded which). CDR3 residues: CASSQGLGLGYGYTF. The CDR3 region has the DNA TGTGCCAGCAGCCAAGGTTTGGGCCTCGGCTATGGCTACACCTTC.